The clone carrying this TCR beta chain was seen a handful of times. What it binds is not known. The data belong to a study of beta chain features in type 1 diabetes. Study-wide background: Across every sample, around 98 million sorted cells were examined in total. Regarding the study as a whole: PCR, the amplification step, might favor shorter templates, equally in patients and controls. Patients with Type 1 diabetes showed moderately but significantly shorter TCRB CDR3s in all four CD4+ subsets.

Since all of the isolated RNA was reverse transcribed, expressed TCRB transcripts were what got sequenced. TCRdb's table, derived via immunoSEQ multiplex PCR, lists solely in-frame clones and lacks some. The repertoire includes 350,000 or so clones, around 20% of them detected once, and around 0.044% sits in the top ten. CDR1 and CDR2 from the germline V gene are SNHLY and FYNNEI. The CDR3 consists of 14 residues. The germline V and J ends were trimmed by 8 bases and 0 bases, with 10 bases remaining between them. This sequence originates from a woman under 30 in good health. Material: naive CD4+ T cells from blood. The chain recombines TRBV2 with TRBJ2-2, with D unresolved. CDR3 bases: TGTGCCAGCCTCTTCCCGGCGAACACCGGGGAGCTGTTTTTT. Amino acid sequence: CASLFPANTGELFF.